This is a list of T cell receptor beta chains from one sample in a study of CD8 T cells in Susac syndrome. TCRdb re-called the immunoSEQ multiplex PCR reads with MiXCR, one entry per CDR3 protein. The table has a few hundred thousand distinct CDR3 sequences, approximately 90% seen once. What was sequenced was CD8+ T cells from PBMCs. The receptors stem from a human donor with multiple sclerosis. The CDR3 runs from the conserved cysteine through the conserved F or W. The D gene is left open where the match is weak. Some rows have no size entry. The others give once, few or many, or a class for an expanded clone.

j_gene	d_gene	v_gene	abundance	CDR3aa	CDR3nt
TRBJ2-7	-	TRBV7-2	-	CASSLLPERSRYEQYF	TGTGCCAGCAGCTTATTACCTGAGAGGAGTCGTTACGAGCAGTACTTC
TRBJ1-5	-	TRBV9	-	CASGRGAGDNQPQHF	TGTGCCAGCGGCCGGGGCGCGGGCGACAATCAGCCCCAGCATTTT
TRBJ1-5	-	TRBV19	-	CASSIRGREPQHF	TGTGCCAGTAGTATCCGGGGTAGGGAGCCCCAGCATTTT
TRBJ1-2	-	TRBV21-1	-	CASRKKVAPNYGYTF	TGTGCCAGCAGAAAAAAAGTGGCACCTAACTATGGCTACACCTTC
TRBJ2-1	-	TRBV24-1	-	CATSGLSREQFF	TGTGCCACCAGTGGACTAAGTCGGGAGCAGTTCTTC
TRBJ2-7	TRBD1	TRBV7-4	-	CASSLGGQGAWTYEQYF	TGTGCCAGCAGCTTAGGGGGACAGGGGGCTTGGACCTACGAGCAGTACTTC
TRBJ1-5	-	TRBV27	-	CASSLTVDQPQHF	TGTGCCAGCAGTTTGACAGTCGATCAGCCCCAGCATTTT
TRBJ2-3	TRBD2	TRBV5-4	-	CASSFGTSGPPSGDTQYF	TGTGCCAGCAGCTTCGGGACTAGCGGGCCTCCCAGCGGGGATACGCAGTATTTT
TRBJ2-6	-	TRBV21-1	-	CASSSGGGKRFSIPGANVLTF	TGTGCCAGCAGCAGTGGTGGGGGGAAAAGGTTCTCCATCCCTGGGGCCAACGTCCTGACTTTC
TRBJ2-3	-	TRBV27	-	CASSSRLGLDTQYF	TGTGCCAGCAGTAGCCGATTGGGTTTGGATACGCAGTATTTT
TRBJ1-2	-	TRBV20-1	once	CSAYDREPYTF	TGCAGTGCTTATGACCGGGAACCCTACACCTTC
TRBJ1-2	-	TRBV7-9	-	CASSLTPQDYGYTF	TGTGCCAGCAGCTTAACCCCCCAGGACTATGGCTACACCTTC
TRBJ2-1	TRBD2	TRBV20-1	-	CSARLAAANEQFF	TGCAGTGCTAGACTAGCGGCCGCGAATGAGCAGTTCTTC
TRBJ2-6	-	TRBV7-3	-	CASSLIGGRSGANVLTF	TGTGCCAGCAGCTTAATCGGGGGCCGCTCTGGGGCCAACGTCCTGACTTTC
TRBJ1-5	-	TRBV19	-	CASSIHRWGNQPQHF	TGTGCCAGTAGTATACACCGCTGGGGCAATCAGCCCCAGCATTTT
TRBJ2-7	-	TRBV7-2	-	CASSPTGGPLEQYF	TGTGCCAGCAGCCCTACGGGCGGTCCCCTCGAGCAGTACTTC
TRBJ2-7	TRBD1	TRBV9	-	CASSPSGTGAYEQYF	TGTGCCAGCAGCCCTTCGGGGACAGGGGCCTACGAGCAGTACTTC
TRBJ2-1	-	TRBV15	-	CATSRARSGPLTGEQFF	TGTGCCACCAGCAGAGCCCGTAGCGGTCCTTTAACGGGGGAGCAGTTCTTC
TRBJ2-1	-	TRBV6-5	-	CASSYSTPGNSYNEQFF	TGTGCCAGCAGTTACTCGACTCCGGGAAACTCCTACAATGAGCAGTTCTTC
TRBJ2-2	TRBD2	TRBV4-3	-	CASSILAANTGELFF	TGCGCCAGCAGCATTCTAGCGGCGAATACCGGGGAGCTGTTTTTT
TRBJ2-3	TRBD2	TRBV9	-	CASNNPAGEFGDTQYF	TGTGCCAGCAACAACCCGGCGGGGGAGTTTGGGGATACGCAGTATTTT
TRBJ1-1	-	TRBV13	once	CASSSTVRNTEAFF	TGTGCCAGCAGCTCGACAGTAAGGAACACTGAAGCTTTCTTT
TRBJ2-3	-	TRBV11-1	-	CASSLEDSTDTQYF	TGTGCCAGCAGCTTAGAGGACAGCACAGATACGCAGTATTTT
TRBJ2-7	TRBD1	TRBV29-1	-	CSVCPGTAGYEQYF	TGCAGCGTTTGCCCCGGGACAGCTGGCTACGAGCAGTACTTC